This passage covers 28 T cell receptor beta chains from one sample sequenced in a study of shared clonotypes between healthy human individuals (dated by TCRdb to 2018 to 2021). The receptor library was made with the immunoSEQ multiplex PCR assay. TCRdb took over this immuneACCESS table, retaining in-frame rearrangements with V and J assigned. Such tables are incomplete; in checked studies, under half of the missing clones stem from an unresolved V gene, and the remainder is unexplained. The sample table shows approximately 500,000 clones, and almost 97% are seen once. Of the sample, about 0.054% is held by the ten largest clones. Sequences were obtained from naive CD4+ T cells sorted from blood. Per the publication, the cell subset or site label means: CD45RA+ positively selected. These receptors were obtained from a woman aged 25 to 45 in good health.

V is TRBV27 and J is TRBJ2-7, with a possible D match to TRBD2 (5 bases). The CDR3 runs 16 residues. Germline CDR1 reads MNHEY; CDR2 reads SMNVEV (reference sequence). V was clipped by 5 bases and J by 0 bases, with 17 bases between them. CDR3 region: CASSLSIALSSYEQYF. DNA for the CDR3: TGTGCCAGCAGTCTAAGTATAGCGCTGAGCTCCTACGAGCAGTACTTC.

This clone occurred once. The chain's CDR3 is CASSSPGQGLRHEQFF. The CDR3 DNA reads as TGTGCCAGCAGTTCACCGGGACAGGGACTCCGACATGAGCAGTTCTTC. The chain has TRBV28 and TRBJ2-1; TRBD1 matches 9 bases. V shed 4 bases and J 8 bases; nucleotides not matched to a gene: 12. Germline V gives CDR1 MDHEN, CDR2 SYDVKM. The CDR3 length is 16 residues. The variable domain in full, completed from reference TRBV28 and TRBJ2-1, reads DVKVTQSSRYLVKRTGEKVFLECVQDMDHENMFWYRQDPGLGLRLIYFSYDVKMKEKGDIPEGYSVSREKKERFSLILESASTNQTSMYLCASSSPGQGLRHEQFFGPGTRLTVL.

This chain connects TRBV28 to TRBJ1-5; no reliable D call. The germline CDR1 and CDR2 sequences are MDHEN and SYDVKM. Trimming shortened V by 7 bases and J by 4 bases, and 23 bases separated the two germline ends. The CDR3 runs 17 residues. CDR3 residues: CASTSATRLKRNQPQHF. In nucleotides, the CDR3 is TGTGCCAGCACCTCCGCGACAAGACTAAAACGGAATCAGCCCCAGCATTTT.

This rearrangement joins TRBV7-2 to TRBJ1-5, with 8 bases identical to TRBD1. Germline V gene lookup returns CDR1 SGHTA and CDR2 FQGNSA. V lost 0 bases and J lost 14; bases outside the gene matches: 9. The CDR3 is 14 amino acids. The CDR3 bases are TGTGCCAGCAGCTTAGCAACATCAGGACAGGGCAAGCATTTT. Its translation is CASSLATSGQGKHF. The variable domain in full, with the rest retrieved from reference TRBV7-2 and TRBJ1-5, is GAGVSQSPSNKVTEKGKDVELRCDPISGHTALYWYRQSLGQGLEFLIYFQGNSAPDKSGLPSDRFSAERTGGSVSTLTIQRTQQEDSAVYLCASSLATSGQGKHFGDGTRLSIL.

CDR3 in amino acids: CASSVVGGAYYEQYF. In DNA form, the CDR3 reads TGTGCCAGTAGTGTCGTCGGGGGAGCTTACTACGAGCAGTACTTC. The rearrangement joins TRBV19 to TRBJ2-7; D is perhaps TRBD2 (6 bases). The CDR3 covers 15 residues. Germline lookup yields CDR1 LNHDA and CDR2 SQIVND (reference sequence). Between the trimmed V and J ends, which lost 5 bases and 3 bases, there was a span of 17 bases.

V gene TRBV5-1 combines with J gene TRBJ2-1, with 10 bases that match TRBD2. The CDR3 runs 16 residues. Trimming cost V 0 bases and J 8 bases; bases outside gene matches: 8. Germline loops: CDR1 SGHRS, CDR2 YFSETQ. The CDR3 DNA reads as TGCGCCAGCAGCTTGGTCCTAGCGGGAGTCGCAGATGAGCAGTTCTTC. It is translated as CASSLVLAGVADEQFF.

Written as DNA, the CDR3 is TGTGCCAGCAGTCCTTACTCCAGCTACAATGAGCAGTTCTTC. The encoded protein is CASSPYSSYNEQFF. J is TRBJ2-1 and V is TRBV27; D remains unclear. CDR3 length: 14 amino acids. V lost 5 bases and J 3 bases, leaving 11 bases between the germline ends. Looked up from germline, CDR1 is MNHEY and CDR2 is SMNVEV (reference sequence).

V and J are TRBV5-4 and TRBJ2-7; no definite D call. Trimming shortened V by 3 bases and J by 3 bases, and 13 bases separated the two germline ends. The CDR3 sequence is 14 residues long. The V gene's germline CDR1 is SGHNT and CDR2 YYREEE (reference sequence). The CDR3 bases are TGTGCCAGCAGCTCTCTCACTCAATACTACGAGCAGTACTTC. This gives the protein CASSSLTQYYEQYF.

This chain uses TRBV14 with TRBJ1-3; D is undetermined. Trimming stripped 6 bases from V and 7 bases from J, with 13 bases between. CDR1 and CDR2 from the germline V gene are SGHDN and FVKESK. The CDR3 consists of 13 residues. The CDR3 sequence: CASRYSLGNTIYF. The CDR3 bases are TGTGCCAGCAGATACTCCCTGGGGAACACCATATATTTT.

The chain is built from TRBV28 and TRBJ2-3; possibly TRBD1 for D (5 bases). The CDR3 runs to 13 residues. The germline V gene has CDR1 MDHEN and CDR2 SYDVKM. Trimming cost V 6 bases and J 5 bases, with 12 bases left between them. The CDR3 DNA follows: TGTGCCAGCAGAACTCAGGGAATAGATACGCAGTATTTT. It encodes CASRTQGIDTQYF.

The rearrangement uses TRBV2 and TRBJ2-1; D ambiguous. The CDR3 covers 14 residues. Germline V lookup: CDR1 SNHLY, CDR2 FYNNEI. The V and J ends lost 10 bases and 0 bases respectively, with 13 bases between them. CDR3 coding DNA: TGTGCCACGCCGTTAGCCGGCTCCTACAATGAGCAGTTCTTC. This translates into CATPLAGSYNEQFF.

The chain uses TRBV10-3 and TRBJ2-5; perhaps TRBD1 as D (5 bases). This CDR3 is 12 amino acids long. With 5 bases removed from V and 5 bases from J, the gap between germline ends came to 9 bases. Germline V CDR1 and CDR2: ENHRY, SYGVKD. The CDR3 bases are TGTGCCATCAGTACAGGATCCGAGACCCAGTACTTC. Its protein product is CAISTGSETQYF.

This chain joins TRBV19 and TRBJ1-2; 10 nucleotides line up with TRBD1. The junction had 12 bases not matched to a gene; V was cut back by 9 bases and J by 2 bases. Germline loops: CDR1 LNHDA, CDR2 SQIVND (reference sequence). There are 16 residues in the CDR3. CDR3 loop: CASEKGQGIGNYGYTF. The CDR3 DNA reads TGTGCCAGCGAGAAGGGACAGGGGATCGGAAACTATGGCTACACCTTC.

The chain joins TRBV4-1 to TRBJ2-7; possibly TRBD2 for D (6 bases). The germline V gene encodes CDR1 MGHRA and CDR2 YSYEKL. This CDR3 region has 15 residues. Trimming cost V 6 bases and J 0 bases, with 15 bases left between them. The CDR3 bases are TGCGCCAGCAGTGCTGCGGGGAAAGTCTCCTACGAGCAGTACTTC. Amino acid sequence: CASSAAGKVSYEQYF.

The chain uses TRBV4-1 and TRBJ2-5; the D gene is possibly TRBD2 (6 bases). The J call may be wrong; the DNA end is better matched by TRBJ2-7. The length of the CDR3 is 18 residues. Germline CDR1 and CDR2: MGHRA and YSYEKL. CDR3 in amino acids: CASSQDTGEGSVPYEQYF. CDR3 in DNA: TGCGCCAGCAGCCAAGATACGGGAGAAGGGAGTGTCCCCTACGAGCAGTACTTC.

The chain recombines TRBV2 with TRBJ2-7, with a possible D match to TRBD2 (5 bases). Germline CDR1 and CDR2: SNHLY and FYNNEI. The CDR3 runs to 12 residues. Trimming took off 5 bases at V and 3 bases at J, with 8 bases between the two ends. For the CDR3, the DNA is TGTGCCAGCAGTCCTAGCAGCTACGAGCAGTACTTC. Its protein product is CASSPSSYEQYF.

The V and J genes are TRBV5-4 and TRBJ1-1; tentative D call: TRBD1 (5 bases). The CDR3 has 14 residues. Germline lookup yields CDR1 SGHNT and CDR2 YYREEE (reference sequence). V was pared by 4 bases and J by 3 bases, with 13 bases between. The CDR3 protein is CASSGTRRDTEAFF. Here the CDR3 DNA reads TGTGCCAGCAGCGGGACGCGCAGGGACACTGAAGCTTTCTTT. Full variable domain (outside the CDR3, taken from reference TRBV5-4 and TRBJ1-1): ETGVTQSPTHLIKTRGQQVTLRCSSQSGHNTVSWYQQALGQGPQFIFQYYREEENGRGNFPPRFSGLQFPNYSSELNVNALELDDSALYLCASSGTRRDTEAFFGQGTRLTVV.

This chain connects TRBV19 to TRBJ2-5, with 7 bases that match TRBD2. The J call may be incorrect, as the DNA end agrees better with TRBJ2-7. CDR3 length equals 16 residues. In germline, CDR1 is LNHDA, CDR2 SQIVND (reference sequence). Here the CDR3 DNA reads TGTGCCAGTAGCCTCCAGCTGACTAGCCGCTCCTACGAGCAGTACTTC. Its protein is CASSLQLTSRSYEQYF.

This sequence joins TRBV4-1 and TRBJ2-6; D is perhaps TRBD1 (6 bases). Germline V gene sequence: CDR1 MGHRA, CDR2 YSYEKL. Trimming took 1 base from V and 0 from J, leaving 16 bases between them. The CDR3 totals 19 residues. Here the CDR3 reads CASSQVLQGRLSGANVLTF. CDR3 nucleotide sequence: TGCGCCAGCAGCCAAGTATTGCAGGGGCGGCTCTCTGGGGCCAACGTCCTGACTTTC.

This chain connects TRBV6-5 to TRBJ1-5, with D tentatively TRBD1 (5 bases). Germline CDR1 and CDR2: MNHEY and SVGAGI. V lost 4 bases and J lost 7, with 17 bases in between. The CDR3 contains 15 residues. The CDR3 DNA follows: TGTGCCAGCAGTTCCCTTTCGAGGGGTCGCCAGCCCCAGCATTTT. Protein sequence: CASSSLSRGRQPQHF.

This clone was seen once. This chain links TRBV28 with TRBJ1-1; D remains unclear. The germline CDR1 and CDR2 sequences are MDHEN and SYDVKM. The CDR3 spans 13 residues. Trimming removed 3 bases at V and 5 bases at J, with 10 bases between. The CDR3 loop is CASSLQVGTEAFF. CDR3 DNA: TGTGCCAGCAGTTTGCAGGTTGGGACTGAAGCTTTCTTT.

The gene calls are TRBV5-1 and TRBJ2-1; D unresolved. The germline gives CDR1 SGHRS, CDR2 YFSETQ. The CDR3 is made up of 19 amino acids. The V end lost 1 base, the J end lost 0 bases, and 20 bases lay between the germline ends. The DNA for the CDR3 is TGCGCCAGCAGCTTGTATTTATTCTCAGGACGGAGCTCCTACAATGAGCAGTTCTTC. Its protein product is CASSLYLFSGRSSYNEQFF.

The V gene is TRBV28, the J gene TRBJ2-2; 7 bases line up with TRBD2. V trimming: 6 bases; J trimming: 3 bases; junction bases outside the gene matches: 4. The CDR3 has 14 residues. CDR1 and CDR2 (germline): MDHEN, SYDVKM. The CDR3 DNA reads as TGTGCCAGCAGCCGTCGGGGGGACACCGGGGAGCTGTTTTTT. Translation: CASSRRGDTGELFF.

V gene TRBV28 combines with J gene TRBJ1-5, with D perhaps matching TRBD1 (5 bases). Trimming stripped 4 bases from V and 7 bases from J, with 8 bases between. CDR3 length: 12 residues. Germline CDR1 and CDR2: MDHEN and SYDVKM. The CDR3: CASSWGEQPQHF. The CDR3 bases are TGTGCCAGCAGTTGGGGGGAGCAGCCCCAGCATTTT.

V and J are TRBV7-9 and TRBJ2-6; possible D gene TRBD1, 6 bases. Between the trimmed V and J ends, which lost 5 bases and 4 bases, there was a span of 12 bases. This CDR3 is built from 15 residues. Germline CDR1 is SEHNR and CDR2 is FQNEAQ (reference sequence). This CDR3 is CASSETGKGANVLTF. CDR3 in DNA: TGTGCCAGCAGCGAAACAGGGAAAGGGGCCAACGTCCTGACTTTC. Together with reference TRBV7-9 and TRBJ2-6, the CDR3 gives the full variable domain: DTGVSQNPRHKITKRGQNVTFRCDPISEHNRLYWYRQTLGQGPEFLTYFQNEAQLEKSRLLSDRFSAERPKGSFSTLEIQRTEQGDSAMYLCASSETGKGANVLTFGAGSRLTVL.

The chain carries TRBV19 and TRBJ1-5; 10 positions match TRBD1. After removal of 4 bases from V and 4 bases from J, the junction contained 10 bases not matched to a gene. CDR3 length: 17 residues. From germline, CDR1 is LNHDA and CDR2 SQIVND (reference sequence). The CDR3 DNA reads TGTGCCAGTAGTACCCAAAGGGACAGGGGAAGGAATCAGCCCCAGCATTTT. Protein product: CASSTQRDRGRNQPQHF. The whole variable domain, filled in from reference TRBV19 and TRBJ1-5, reads DGGITQSPKYLFRKEGQNVTLSCEQNLNHDAMYWYRQDPGQGLRLIYYSQIVNDFQKGDIAEGYSVSREKKESFPLTVTSAQKNPTAFYLCASSTQRDRGRNQPQHFGDGTRLSIL.

The genes are TRBV27 and TRBJ2-7, with a tentative D call TRBD2 (5 bases). There are 12 residues in the CDR3. The V gene's germline CDR1 is MNHEY and CDR2 SMNVEV (reference sequence). Trimming removed 2 bases from V and 6 bases from J, with 8 bases in between. The CDR3 DNA sequence: TGTGCCAGCAGTTTACGGGGAACCGAGCAGTACTTC. Residues: CASSLRGTEQYF.

The rearrangement links TRBV28 to TRBJ2-1; perhaps TRBD2 as D (7 bases). Between the trimmed V and J ends, which lost 5 bases and 6 bases, there was a span of 23 bases. CDR1 is MDHEN, CDR2 SYDVKM, per germline. There are 17 residues in the CDR3. CDR3 region: CASSKPLVRGRGNEQFF. The CDR3, as DNA: TGTGCCAGCAGTAAACCACTGGTTAGGGGGAGGGGCAATGAGCAGTTCTTC.